The sequence of this T cell receptor beta chain was determined in a study of Ad26.COV2.S vaccination and SARS-CoV-2 variants. V was clipped by 1 base and J by 3 bases, with 4 bases between them. Germline CDR1 and CDR2: SNHLY and FYNNEI. CDR3 size: 13 residues. This clone was recorded a few times. This CDR3 is also generated by other DNA sequences in the sample. The repertoire was sequenced with immunoSEQ multiplex PCR; TCRdb's copy has only in-frame clones and lacks some. The sample includes fewer than 900,000 clones, around 92% of them seen just once. Treatment given: some 20 received Ad26.COV2.S at low or high dose, single or two shots; about 5 received placebo; per-sample allocation not given. Sampling took place 63 days after the first vaccine or placebo injection.

The sequence was collected from a person aged 18-65 years who received the Ad26.COV2.S COVID-19 vaccine or a placebo. The starting material was peripheral blood, obtained in a trial of Ad26.COV2.S vaccine versus placebo. J is TRBJ1-5 and V is TRBV2; D is uncertain. Here the CDR3 reads CASSEGLNQPQHF. The DNA for the CDR3 is TGTGCCAGCAGTGAAGGGCTCAATCAGCCCCAGCATTTT. Supplemented by reference TRBV2 and TRBJ1-5, the full variable domain reads EPEVTQTPSHQVTQMGQEVILRCVPISNHLYFYWYRQILGQKVEFLVSFYNNEISEKSEIFDDQFSVERPDGSNFTLKIRSTKLEDSAMYFCASSEGLNQPQHFGDGTRLSIL.